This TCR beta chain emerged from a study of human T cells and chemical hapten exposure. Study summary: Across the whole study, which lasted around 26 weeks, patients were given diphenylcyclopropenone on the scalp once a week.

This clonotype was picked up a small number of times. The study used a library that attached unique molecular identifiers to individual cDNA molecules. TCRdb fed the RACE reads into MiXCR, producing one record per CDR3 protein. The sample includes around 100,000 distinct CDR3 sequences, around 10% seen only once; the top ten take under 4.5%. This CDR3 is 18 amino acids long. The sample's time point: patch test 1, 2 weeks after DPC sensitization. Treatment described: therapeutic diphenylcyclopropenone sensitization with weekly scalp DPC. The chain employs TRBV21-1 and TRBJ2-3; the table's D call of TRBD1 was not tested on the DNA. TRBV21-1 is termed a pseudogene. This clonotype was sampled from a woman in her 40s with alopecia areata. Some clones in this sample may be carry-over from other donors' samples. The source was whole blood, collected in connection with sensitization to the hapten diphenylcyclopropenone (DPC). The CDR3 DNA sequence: TGTGCCAGCAGCAACCGGGAGAGCGAAGCGGCCAGCACAGATACGCAGTATTTT. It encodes CASSNRESEAASTDTQYF.